This paragraph covers one TCR beta chain sequence. Method: immunoSEQ multiplex PCR; TCRdb's copy keeps in-frame clones and lacks some. The sample consists of some 70,000 clones, approximately 88% of them appearing once. These data are taken from a study of technical replicates of blood from a handful of donors. J lost 7 bases, V lost 10 bases, and 13 bases had no gene match. The CDR3 sequence is 14 residues long. Germline V lookup: CDR1 SNHLY, CDR2 FYNNEI. Sequencing was done on a sample of PBMCs. This TCR was sampled from a human donor in good health. Some clones in this sample may be carry-over from other donors' samples. The chain couples TRBV2 to TRBJ2-1, with 7 positions matching TRBD1. The CDR3 coding sequence is TGTGCCACACCAGCGAGGGGGCCGGGGAATGAGCAGTTCTTC. Translating gives CATPARGPGNEQFF.